This T cell receptor beta chain was sequenced for a study of cytomegalovirus exposure and HLA in healthy donors. This CDR3 has 14 residues. V trimming: 4 bases; J trimming: 6 bases; junction bases outside the gene matches: 4. The germline gives CDR1 SEHNR, CDR2 FQNEAQ (reference sequence). Broader study findings: The tendency of first-cohort TCR clusters to co-occur in the 100 to 150 validation repertoires emerged from a later analysis. Cytomegalovirus status was reportedly diagnosed by the classifier with high sensitivity and specificity.

The table came from immunoSEQ multiplex PCR; TCRdb's copy has only in-frame clones and leaves some out. The sample carries roughly 250,000 clones, around 85% recorded once. This clone has only one observation. Antigen specificity is unknown. This chain uses TRBV7-9 with TRBJ1-5; TRBD1 aligns across 9 bases. Material for sequencing was PBMCs. The TCR originated in a woman aged 25 to 39 in good health and CMV-seropositive. CDR3 sequence (DNA): TGTGCCAGCAGCTCCTCGGGACAGGGTCAGCCCCAGCATTTT. The encoded protein is CASSSSGQGQPQHF.